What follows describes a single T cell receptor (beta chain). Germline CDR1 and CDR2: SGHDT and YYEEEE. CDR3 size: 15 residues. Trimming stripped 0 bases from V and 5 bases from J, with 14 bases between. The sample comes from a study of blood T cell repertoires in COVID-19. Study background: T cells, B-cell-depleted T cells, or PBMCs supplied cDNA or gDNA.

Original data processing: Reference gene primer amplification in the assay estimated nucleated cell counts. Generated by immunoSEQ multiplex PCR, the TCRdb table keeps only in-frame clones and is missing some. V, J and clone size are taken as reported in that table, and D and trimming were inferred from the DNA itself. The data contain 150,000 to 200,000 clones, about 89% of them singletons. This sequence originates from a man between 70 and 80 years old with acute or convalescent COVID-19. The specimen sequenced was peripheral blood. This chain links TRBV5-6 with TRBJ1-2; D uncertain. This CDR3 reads CASSLDLAGGYGYTF. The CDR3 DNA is TGTGCCAGCAGCTTGGACCTCGCGGGAGGATATGGCTACACCTTC.